The text below deals with one T cell receptor (beta chain). Antigen: not known. Researchers ran the PCR with 60 Vbeta and 13 Jbeta primers. Assay used: immunoSEQ multiplex PCR; TCRdb lists only in-frame clones, some missing. Counted here are over 120,000 clones, roughly 77% occurring once; the ten biggest clones make up around 3.7%. These data come from a study of cytomegalovirus exposure and HLA in healthy donors. General observations from the study: Later analysis associated a missense DCLRE1C variant with TCR beta V- and J-gene trimming. The authors confirmed in vitro that three CMV-associated chains were specific for CMV antigens.

The germline V gene encodes CDR1 SGHVS and CDR2 FQNEAQ. The CDR3 covers 14 residues. The V end was cut by 7 bases, the J end by 1 base, with 13 bases between. Material for sequencing was PBMCs. The V and J genes are TRBV7-8 and TRBJ2-5, with TRBD2 as a possible D gene (7 bases). The receptor was derived from a male donor in good health and CMV-seronegative. The DNA of the CDR3 is TGTGCCAGCATCTCGGGGGGCCTCCAAGAGACCCAGTACTTC. Amino acids: CASISGGLQETQYF.